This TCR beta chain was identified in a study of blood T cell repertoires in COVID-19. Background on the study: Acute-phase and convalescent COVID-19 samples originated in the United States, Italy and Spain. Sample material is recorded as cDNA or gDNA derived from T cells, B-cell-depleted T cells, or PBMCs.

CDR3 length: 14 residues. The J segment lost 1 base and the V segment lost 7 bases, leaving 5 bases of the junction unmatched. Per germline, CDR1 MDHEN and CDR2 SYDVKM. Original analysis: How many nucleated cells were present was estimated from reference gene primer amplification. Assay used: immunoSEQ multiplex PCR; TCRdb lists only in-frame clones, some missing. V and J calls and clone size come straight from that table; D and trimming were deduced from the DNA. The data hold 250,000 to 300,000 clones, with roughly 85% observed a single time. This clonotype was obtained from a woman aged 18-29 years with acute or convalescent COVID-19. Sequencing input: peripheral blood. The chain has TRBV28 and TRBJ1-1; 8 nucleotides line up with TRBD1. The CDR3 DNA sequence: TGTGCCAGCATAACAGGGGGACCGAACACTGAAGCTTTCTTT. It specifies CASITGGPNTEAFF. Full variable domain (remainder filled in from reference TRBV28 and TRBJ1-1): DVKVTQSSRYLVKRTGEKVFLECVQDMDHENMFWYRQDPGLGLRLIYFSYDVKMKEKGDIPEGYSVSREKKERFSLILESASTNQTSMYLCASITGGPNTEAFFGQGTRLTVV.